These T cell receptor beta chains were read from a single sample in a study of beta chain features in type 1 diabetes. Data came from immunoSEQ multiplex PCR; TCRdb stores just in-frame clones and leaves some out. The sample gives 600,000 to 650,000 clones, around 16% of which show up once; about 0.087% is in the top ten. Sequencing input: naive CD4+ T cells from blood. These TCRs come from a man aged 18-30 years in good health. Each CDR3 is given with its conserved first and last residue. Fields, in order: D gene, J gene, CDR3 length, V gene, clone size, CDR3 protein, CDR3 DNA. A D gene is named only where the DNA matches it firmly. Only some rows state a clone size, as once, few, many or a class for expanded clones.

TRBD1	TRBJ2-3	15	TRBV5-1	NA	CASSLERQGADTQYF	TGCGCCAGCAGCTTGGAAAGGCAGGGGGCAGATACGCAGTATTTT
TRBD1	TRBJ1-1	15	TRBV5-1	few	CASSLAPGQGNEAFF	TGCGCCAGCAGCTTGGCACCGGGACAGGGGAATGAAGCTTTCTTT
NA	TRBJ1-2	16	TRBV28	NA	CASRVSSITPNYGYTF	TGTGCCAGCAGAGTCAGTTCAATCACGCCAAACTATGGCTACACCTTC
TRBD1	TRBJ1-1	14	TRBV2	NA	CASSNRGQNTEAFF	TGTGCCAGCAGTAACAGGGGCCAGAACACTGAAGCTTTCTTT
TRBD2	TRBJ2-2	15	TRBV15	NA	CATSSRREDTGELFF	TGTGCCACCAGCAGCAGGCGGGAGGACACCGGGGAGCTGTTTTTT
NA	TRBJ2-2	16	TRBV19	few	CASSPISTSWTGELFF	TGTGCCAGTAGTCCTATTTCGACTAGTTGGACCGGGGAGCTGTTTTTT
TRBD2	TRBJ2-5	14	TRBV6-5	NA	CASSLAGGPQTQYF	TGTGCCAGCAGCCTAGCGGGGGGGCCGCAGACCCAGTACTTC
NA	TRBJ1-5	15	TRBV21-1	NA	CASSNSVRSNQPQHF	TGTGCCAGCAGCAATTCCGTGCGGTCCAATCAGCCCCAGCATTTT
NA	TRBJ2-2	15	TRBV10-3	NA	CAISDRTVNTGELFF	TGTGCCATCAGTGACCGGACAGTGAACACCGGGGAGCTGTTTTTT
TRBD2	TRBJ2-3	15	TRBV7-2	few	CASSSSGGQTDTQYF	TGTGCCAGCAGCTCAAGCGGGGGCCAAACAGATACGCAGTATTTT
TRBD1	TRBJ2-5	15	TRBV18	few	CASSPRTGAYETQYF	TGTGCCAGCTCACCACGGACAGGGGCTTACGAGACCCAGTACTTC
NA	TRBJ1-2	13	TRBV7-2	few	CASSPDRFYGYTF	TGTGCCAGCAGTCCCGACAGGTTCTATGGCTACACCTTC
NA	TRBJ1-5	14	TRBV6-5	NA	CASSYKARNQPQHF	TGTGCCAGCAGTTACAAGGCACGCAATCAGCCCCAGCATTTT
TRBD2	TRBJ2-7	15	TRBV6-1	NA	CASSERGGSLDEQYF	TGTGCCAGCAGTGAACGCGGGGGTAGTCTCGACGAGCAGTACTTC
TRBD1	TRBJ1-5	15	TRBV7-2	NA	CASSLQGAGNQPQHF	TGTGCCAGCAGCCTTCAGGGGGCAGGCAATCAGCCCCAGCATTTT
NA	TRBJ1-4	15	TRBV7-2	NA	CASSSSQATNEKLFF	TGTGCCAGCAGCTCCAGCCAGGCAACTAATGAAAAACTGTTTTTT
TRBD1	TRBJ2-3	16	TRBV7-2	few	CASSFQGARSTDTQYF	TGTGCCAGCAGCTTTCAGGGGGCAAGATCAACAGATACGCAGTATTTT
TRBD2	TRBJ2-7	13	TRBV29-1	NA	CSVGTRISGEQYF	TGCAGCGTCGGGACTAGGATCTCGGGCGAGCAGTACTTC
TRBD2	TRBJ2-1	14	TRBV5-1	NA	CASSGLAGGNEQFF	TGCGCCAGCAGCGGACTAGCGGGGGGTAATGAGCAGTTCTTC
TRBD1	TRBJ1-1	17	TRBV7-8	NA	CASSFGQGASRWTEAFF	TGTGCCAGCAGCTTTGGACAGGGGGCGTCTCGGTGGACTGAAGCTTTCTTT
TRBD1	TRBJ1-6	17	TRBV7-9	NA	CASSLGAGGEVNSPLHF	TGTGCCAGCAGCTTAGGGGCAGGGGGCGAAGTTAATTCACCCCTCCACTTT
TRBD2	TRBJ2-1	16	TRBV4-2	NA	CASSRTSGGSYNEQFF	TGTGCCAGCAGCCGAACTAGCGGGGGCTCCTACAATGAGCAGTTCTTC
NA	TRBJ2-1	15	TRBV4-3	few	CASSQDGGRRGEQFF	TGCGCCAGCAGCCAAGACGGGGGCAGACGTGGGGAGCAGTTCTTC
TRBD1	TRBJ1-1	14	TRBV11-3	NA	CASSLDRGNTEAFF	TGTGCCAGCAGCTTGGACAGGGGGAACACTGAAGCTTTCTTT
TRBD2	TRBJ2-2	17	TRBV5-1	NA	CASSVTSGRANTGELFF	TGCGCCAGCAGCGTGACTAGCGGGAGGGCGAACACCGGGGAGCTGTTTTTT
NA	TRBJ2-5	12	TRBV10-3	NA	CAISEGGWTQYF	TGTGCCATCAGTGAGGGGGGGTGGACCCAGTACTTC
TRBD1	TRBJ1-5	15	TRBV27	NA	CASRKDRGGNQPQHF	TGTGCCAGCAGGAAGGACAGGGGTGGCAATCAGCCCCAGCATTTT
NA	TRBJ1-1	15	TRBV5-4	once	CASSLTDLGGTEAFF	TGTGCCAGCAGCTTGACCGACCTGGGGGGCACTGAAGCTTTCTTT
NA	TRBJ2-5	14	TRBV7-2	few	CASSLARGRETQYF	TGTGCCAGCAGCTTAGCCCGGGGGAGGGAGACCCAGTACTTC
TRBD2	TRBJ2-3	15	TRBV2	few	CANRRDYRSTDTQYF	TGTGCTAACCGTCGGGACTACCGATCCACAGATACGCAGTATTTT
TRBD2	TRBJ2-1	17	TRBV7-3	few	CASSLFGLAGVRNEQFF	TGTGCCAGCAGCTTATTTGGACTAGCGGGAGTCCGTAATGAGCAGTTCTTC
NA	TRBJ1-1	14	TRBV4-2	NA	CASSLTGSDPEAFF	TGTGCCAGCAGCCTCACCGGGTCGGATCCTGAAGCTTTCTTT
NA	TRBJ2-2	16	TRBV10-3	NA	CAISESKGVNTGELFF	TGTGCCATCAGTGAGTCGAAAGGCGTCAACACCGGGGAGCTGTTTTTT
TRBD1	TRBJ2-6	17	TRBV7-6	NA	CASSDTGGSTGANVLTF	TGTGCCAGCAGCGATACAGGGGGCTCGACTGGGGCCAACGTCCTGACTTTC
TRBD1	TRBJ1-1	14	TRBV7-9	few	CASSLLTGPTEAFF	TGTGCCAGCAGCTTATTGACAGGGCCAACTGAAGCTTTCTTT
NA	TRBJ2-5	13	TRBV7-8	NA	CASSYGRQETQYF	TGTGCCAGCAGCTACGGGAGACAAGAGACCCAGTACTTC
NA	TRBJ2-7	13	TRBV30	few	CAWSAGSALEQYF	TGTGCCTGGAGTGCCGGCTCTGCTTTGGAGCAGTACTTC
NA	TRBJ1-6	13	TRBV25-1	few	CASSEKQGEGTYF	TGTGCCAGCAGTGAAAAGCAGGGAGAGGGCACTTACTTT
NA	TRBJ2-7	13	TRBV6-5	few	CASSSDRIHEQYF	TGTGCCAGCAGCAGCGACAGGATCCACGAGCAGTACTTC
TRBD1	TRBJ2-3	15	TRBV10-3	NA	CAINTNDRGTDTQYF	TGTGCCATCAACACCAATGACAGGGGCACAGATACGCAGTATTTT
TRBD2	TRBJ2-3	13	TRBV18	NA	CASSPGTRDTQYF	TGTGCCAGCTCACCGGGGACTAGAGATACGCAGTATTTT
TRBD2	TRBJ2-1	13	TRBV6-5	NA	CASNGEGYNEQFF	TGTGCCAGCAATGGGGAGGGTTACAATGAGCAGTTCTTC
NA	TRBJ2-1	15	TRBV5-4	NA	CASAAVIGRDKEQFF	TGTGCCAGCGCTGCGGTTATCGGCCGGGACAAGGAGCAGTTCTTC
TRBD1	TRBJ1-5	15	TRBV7-2	few	CASSSDRGRESPQHF	TGTGCCAGCAGCTCGGACAGGGGGCGGGAATCGCCCCAGCATTTT
NA	TRBJ1-1	11	TRBV11-2	NA	CASSFGAEAFF	TGTGCCAGCAGCTTTGGTGCGGAAGCTTTCTTT
NA	TRBJ2-7	14	TRBV10-3	NA	CAIRQSTLSYEQYF	TGTGCCATCAGGCAATCGACATTATCCTACGAGCAGTACTTC